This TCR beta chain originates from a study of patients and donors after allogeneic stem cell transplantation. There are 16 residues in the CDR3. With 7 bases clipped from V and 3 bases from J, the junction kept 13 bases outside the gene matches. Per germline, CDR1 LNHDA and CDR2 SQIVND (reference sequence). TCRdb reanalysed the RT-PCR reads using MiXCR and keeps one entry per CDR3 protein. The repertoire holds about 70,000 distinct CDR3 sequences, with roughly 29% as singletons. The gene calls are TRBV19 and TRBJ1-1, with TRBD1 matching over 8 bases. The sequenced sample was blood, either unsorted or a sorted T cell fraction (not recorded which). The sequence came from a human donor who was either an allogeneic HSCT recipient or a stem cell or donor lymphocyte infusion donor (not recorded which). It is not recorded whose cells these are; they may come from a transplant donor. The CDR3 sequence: CASTPHTRGQDTEAFF. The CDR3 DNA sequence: TGTGCCAGTACCCCCCATACCAGGGGGCAAGACACTGAAGCTTTCTTT. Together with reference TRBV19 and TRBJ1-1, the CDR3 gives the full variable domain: DGGITQSPKYLFRKEGQNVTLSCEQNLNHDAMYWYRQDPGQGLRLIYYSQIVNDFQKGDIAEGYSVSREKKESFPLTVTSAQKNPTAFYLCASTPHTRGQDTEAFFGQGTRLTVV.